These T cell receptor beta chains were read from a single sample in a study of T cells in Graves' hyperthyroidism and ophthalmopathy. TCRdb fed the multiplex PCR reads into MiXCR, producing one record per CDR3 protein. The sample consists of about 620,000 distinct CDR3 sequences, roughly 15% of them appearing once. The sample consisted of blood. The receptors were sampled from a woman aged 30 to 39 with Graves' hyperthyroidism. CDR3s include the opening cysteine and the closing phenylalanine or tryptophan. Each record gives: CDR3 length, clone size, V gene, J gene, D gene, CDR3 protein, CDR3 DNA. D genes are given only for firm matches. Size is stated for part of the rows, as once, few or many counts, or as a class when the clone is expanded.

>15|many|TRBV5-1|TRBJ2-3|TRBD2
CASSVTSGFTDTQYF
TGCGCCAGCAGCGTGACTAGCGGTTTCACAGATACGCAGTATTTT
>14|many|TRBV7-2|TRBJ2-1|-
CASSPQGRYNEQFF
TGTGCCAGCAGCCCTCAGGGGAGGTACAATGAGCAGTTCTTC
>16|many|TRBV7-2|TRBJ2-3|TRBD2
CASSLGATSAADTQYF
TGTGCCAGCAGCTTAGGCGCTACTAGCGCGGCAGATACGCAGTATTTT
>15|many|TRBV20-1|TRBJ1-2|-
CSARDGQLQVYGYTF
TGCAGTGCTAGAGATGGGCAGTTACAAGTCTATGGCTACACCTTC
>15|many|TRBV5-1|TRBJ2-1|-
CASSADSPLYNEQFF
TGCGCCAGCAGCGCTGACTCTCCGCTGTACAATGAGCAGTTCTTC
>12|many|TRBV2|TRBJ1-3|-
CASRDFRDTIYF
TGTGCCAGCAGAGATTTCCGGGACACCATATATTTT
>16|many|TRBV24-1|TRBJ2-3|-
CATSDFPGAPGTTQYF
TGTGCCACCAGTGATTTCCCGGGAGCGCCAGGTACAACGCAGTATTTT
>15|many|TRBV2|TRBJ2-1|TRBD2
CASFSGRSFYNEQFF
TGTGCCAGCTTTAGCGGGAGGTCCTTCTACAATGAGCAGTTCTTC
>15|-|TRBV7-3|TRBJ2-1|-
CASSLIRSEVPEQFF
TGTGCCAGCAGCTTAATCAGGTCGGAGGTTCCTGAGCAGTTCTTC
>14|-|TRBV6-1|TRBJ1-1|TRBD1
CASRKDRGWTEAFF
TGTGCCAGCAGGAAGGACAGGGGATGGACTGAAGCTTTCTTT
>14|-|TRBV5-6|TRBJ1-6|-
CASSLDRTYSPLHF
TGTGCCAGCAGCTTGGACAGGACATATTCACCCCTCCACTTT
>13|many|TRBV18|TRBJ2-3|-
CASSPGGSDTQYF
TGTGCCAGCTCACCAGGCGGGTCAGATACGCAGTATTTT
>17|many|TRBV28|TRBJ2-3|TRBD2
CASSSTSGFRPTDTQYF
TGTGCCAGCAGTTCAACTAGCGGGTTCCGTCCCACAGATACGCAGTATTTT
>16|many|TRBV7-3|TRBJ2-3|-
CASSRTAGPGTDTQYF
TGTGCCAGCAGCAGAACCGCGGGTCCCGGCACAGATACGCAGTATTTT
>13|few|TRBV20-1|TRBJ1-2|-
CSARDDRSYGYTF
TGCAGTGCTAGAGATGACAGGAGCTATGGCTACACCTTC
>15|many|TRBV12-3/TRBV12-4|TRBJ1-4|-
CASKLVSGANEKLFF
TGTGCCAGCAAACTGGTTTCGGGGGCTAATGAAAAACTGTTTTTT
>15|-|TRBV7-7|TRBJ2-5|TRBD1
CASSPGTGGWETQYF
TGTGCTAGCAGCCCCGGGACAGGGGGCTGGGAGACCCAGTACTTC
>16|many|TRBV28|TRBJ2-7|-
CASSPFTGPSSYEQYF
TGTGCCAGCAGTCCGTTCACAGGGCCCAGCTCCTACGAGCAGTACTTC
>17|few|TRBV5-1|TRBJ2-1|TRBD1
CASSQGRDRVVTHEQFF
TGCGCCAGCAGCCAAGGGAGGGACAGGGTGGTTACCCATGAGCAGTTCTTC
>13|-|TRBV7-2|TRBJ1-1|TRBD1
CASSPQGETEAFF
TGTGCCAGCAGCCCACAGGGGGAAACTGAAGCTTTCTTT
>14|many|TRBV12-3/TRBV12-4|TRBJ1-5|-
CASSLTNSNQPQHF
TGTGCCAGCAGTTTAACCAATAGCAATCAGCCCCAGCATTTT
>14|-|TRBV7-9|TRBJ2-2|-
CASSPKRGPGELFF
TGTGCCAGCAGCCCCAAGCGAGGGCCCGGGGAGCTGTTTTTT
>14|few|TRBV4-2|TRBJ1-1|-
CASSQDGGLTEAFF
TGTGCCAGCAGCCAAGATGGGGGGCTAACTGAAGCTTTCTTT
>16|-|TRBV7-9|TRBJ2-6|TRBD1
CASQTKGGAGANVLTF
TGTGCCAGCCAGACGAAAGGGGGCGCTGGGGCCAACGTCCTGACTTTC
>16|few|TRBV7-2|TRBJ2-7|TRBD2
CASSLVWTRPAYEQYF
TGTGCCAGCAGCTTAGTGTGGACTAGACCCGCCTACGAGCAGTACTTC
>15|many|TRBV6-1|TRBJ2-3|TRBD2
CASSSLAGGPDTQYF
TGTGCCAGCAGTTCGCTAGCGGGAGGGCCAGATACGCAGTATTTT
>12|-|TRBV20-1|TRBJ2-5|-
CSARDPGEAQYF
TGCAGTGCTAGAGATCCGGGGGAGGCCCAGTACTTC
>16|many|TRBV28|TRBJ2-5|TRBD1
CASSRYEGAARETQYF
TGTGCCAGCAGCCGATATGAGGGGGCGGCTCGAGAGACCCAGTACTTC
>16|few|TRBV3-1|TRBJ2-1|-
CASSTLSKDRGAEQFF
TGTGCCAGCAGTACTCTATCGAAAGATCGGGGCGCAGAGCAGTTCTTC
>15|many|TRBV27|TRBJ1-1|-
CASSYSGRANTEAFF
TGTGCCAGCAGTTACTCGGGACGGGCGAACACTGAAGCTTTCTTT
>13|-|TRBV29-1|TRBJ1-2|-
CSVAGGRLPGYTF
TGCAGCGTTGCGGGGGGGCGCCTCCCCGGCTACACCTTC
>15|-|TRBV20-1|TRBJ2-7|TRBD2
CSANRLAGRTYEQYF
TGCAGTGCCAATCGACTAGCGGGAAGAACCTACGAGCAGTACTTC
>14|few|TRBV29-1|TRBJ1-2|-
CSVARVVDYRGYTF
TGCAGCGTTGCCAGGGTGGTCGATTATCGTGGCTACACCTTC
>13|-|TRBV2|TRBJ1-5|TRBD1
CAIQGESNQPQHF
TGTGCCATCCAGGGGGAGAGCAATCAGCCCCAGCATTTT
>14|-|TRBV4-3|TRBJ2-3|-
CASSQGTPADTQYF
TGCGCCAGCAGCCAAGGGACTCCCGCGGATACGCAGTATTTT
>18|-|TRBV25-1|TRBJ2-1|TRBD2
CASSEAMLSSGRRNEQFF
TGTGCCAGCAGTGAAGCCATGCTCTCTAGCGGGAGAAGGAATGAGCAGTTCTTC
>16|-|TRBV2|TRBJ1-1|TRBD1
CASSFPPDRGATEAFF
TGTGCCAGCAGTTTCCCCCCGGACAGGGGGGCCACTGAAGCTTTCTTT
>13|few|TRBV28|TRBJ1-5|-
CASSYERQRPQHF
TGTGCCAGCAGTTATGAGCGCCAAAGGCCCCAGCATTTT
>15|many|TRBV27|TRBJ2-1|TRBD1
CASRPDRGSYNEQFF
TGTGCCAGCCGTCCCGACAGGGGGTCATACAATGAGCAGTTCTTC
>17|few|TRBV7-8|TRBJ1-4|-
CASSLVRISATNEKLFF
TGTGCCAGCAGCTTAGTGAGGATCTCCGCAACTAATGAAAAACTGTTTTTT
>15|many|TRBV7-3|TRBJ2-7|TRBD2
CASSHPPSGRDEQYF
TGTGCCAGCAGCCACCCACCTAGCGGGAGGGATGAGCAGTACTTC
>14|few|TRBV6-1|TRBJ2-7|-
CASSEQGNGYEQYF
TGTGCCAGCAGTGAACAGGGGAATGGGTACGAGCAGTACTTC
>11|-|TRBV20-1|TRBJ2-7|-
CSASATYEQYF
TGCAGTGCTAGCGCCACCTACGAGCAGTACTTC
>15|-|TRBV6-1|TRBJ1-1|-
CASSEAGRGGTEAFF
TGTGCCAGCAGTGAAGCGGGAAGGGGCGGGACTGAAGCTTTCTTT
>15|-|TRBV19|TRBJ2-1|TRBD2
CASSIGTSGINEQFF
TGTGCCAGTAGTATCGGGACTAGCGGGATCAATGAGCAGTTCTTC
>15|many|TRBV7-2|TRBJ2-3|-
CASTPDGVSTDTQYF
TGTGCCAGCACACCGGACGGAGTTAGCACAGATACGCAGTATTTT
>11|few|TRBV6-1|TRBJ1-5|-
CATGTHQPQHF
TGTGCCACCGGGACCCATCAGCCCCAGCATTTT
>14|many|TRBV30|TRBJ1-1|-
CAWSIRGLSTEAFF
TGTGCCTGGAGTATCCGGGGCCTCAGCACTGAAGCTTTCTTT
>18|few|TRBV7-2|TRBJ2-6|TRBD1
CASSLAGTGAPGANVLTF
TGTGCCAGCAGCTTAGCCGGGACAGGGGCGCCTGGGGCCAACGTCCTGACTTTC
>14|-|TRBV9|TRBJ2-5|-
CASSVKPNQETQYF
TGTGCCAGCAGCGTAAAACCTAACCAAGAGACCCAGTACTTC
>18|few|TRBV5-6|TRBJ2-1|TRBD2
CASSPAPTASGRYNEQFF
TGTGCCAGCAGCCCAGCCCCCACGGCTAGCGGGAGGTACAATGAGCAGTTCTTC
>15|many|TRBV28|TRBJ2-1|-
CASSQTPGTSNEQFF
TGTGCCAGCAGTCAAACCCCGGGGACAAGCAATGAGCAGTTCTTC
>16|many|TRBV9|TRBJ2-1|TRBD1
CASSSRQGVSYNEQFF
TGTGCCAGCAGCTCGCGACAGGGGGTCTCCTACAATGAGCAGTTCTTC
>16|few|TRBV6-1|TRBJ2-2|TRBD2
CASSYGLARRSGELFF
TGTGCCAGCAGCTACGGACTAGCCCGACGTAGCGGGGAGCTGTTTTTT
>17|many|TRBV2|TRBJ2-1|TRBD2
CASSYRLAGDTYNEQFF
TGTGCCAGCAGTTATAGACTAGCGGGGGATACCTACAATGAGCAGTTCTTC
>16|many|TRBV5-6|TRBJ2-1|TRBD2
CASSLEGTRYYNEQFF
TGTGCCAGCAGCTTGGAAGGGACTAGGTATTACAATGAGCAGTTCTTC
>13|-|TRBV20-1|TRBJ1-4|TRBD1
CSAYRGPVTKLFF
TGCAGTGCTTACAGGGGCCCAGTGACAAAACTGTTTTTT
>15|-|TRBV12-5|TRBJ2-3|-
CASQRTAESTDTQYF
TGTGCTAGCCAGCGTACAGCCGAAAGCACAGATACGCAGTATTTT